This TCR beta chain was retrieved from a study of T cell changes during pregnancy in multiple sclerosis. Generated by immunoSEQ multiplex PCR, the TCRdb table keeps only in-frame clones and is missing some. The repertoire consists of approximately 61,000 clones, with 90% occurring once and the leading ten covering 3.3%. The CDR3 contains 15 residues. Trimming stripped 0 bases from V and 4 bases from J, with 12 bases between. Looked up from germline, CDR1 is ENHRY and CDR2 is SYGVKD. The chain carries TRBV10-3 and TRBJ1-2, with TRBD1 as a possible D gene (5 bases). The sample here was peripheral blood, taken in the first trimester of pregnancy. The clonotype was recovered from a female donor in good health, enrolled as a control in a pregnancy study. Here the CDR3 reads CAISESEGLGYGYTF. The DNA of the CDR3 is TGTGCCATCAGTGAGTCGGAGGGGCTAGGCTATGGCTACACCTTC.